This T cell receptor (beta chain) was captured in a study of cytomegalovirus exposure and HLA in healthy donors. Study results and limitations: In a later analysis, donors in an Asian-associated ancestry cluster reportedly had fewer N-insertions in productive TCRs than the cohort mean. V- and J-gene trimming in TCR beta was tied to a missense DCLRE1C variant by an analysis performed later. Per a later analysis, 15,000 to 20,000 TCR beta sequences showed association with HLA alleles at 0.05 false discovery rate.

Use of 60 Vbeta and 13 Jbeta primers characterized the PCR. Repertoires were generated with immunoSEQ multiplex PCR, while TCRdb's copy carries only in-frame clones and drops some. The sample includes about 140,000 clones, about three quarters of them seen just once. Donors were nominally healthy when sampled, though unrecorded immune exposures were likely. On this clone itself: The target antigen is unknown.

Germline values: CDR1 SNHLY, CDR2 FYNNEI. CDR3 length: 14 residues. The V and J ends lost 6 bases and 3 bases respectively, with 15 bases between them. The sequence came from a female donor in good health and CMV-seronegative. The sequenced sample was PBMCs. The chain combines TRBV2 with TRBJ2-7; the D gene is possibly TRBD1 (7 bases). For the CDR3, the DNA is TGTGCCAGCAGCCCCCAGGGGGGAAACTACGAGCAGTACTTC. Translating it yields CASSPQGGNYEQYF.